This passage covers 10 T cell receptor beta chains from one sample sequenced in a study of blood T cell repertoires in COVID-19. Sequencing was performed with immunoSEQ multiplex PCR; in TCRdb, only in-frame clones are kept and a portion is missing. The top ten clones hold approximately 21% of a sample with about 190,000 clones, about 85% of them seen once. The specimen sequenced was peripheral blood. The receptor source for this set is a man aged 60-69 years with active or convalescent COVID-19.

The chain couples TRBV29-1 to TRBJ1-2; D uncertain. CDR1 and CDR2 (germline): SQVTM, ANQGSEA. The length of the CDR3 is 12 residues. V was clipped by 6 bases and J by 1 base, with 9 bases between them. CDR3 coding DNA: TGCAGCGTCGTGACAATTAACTATGGCTACACCTTC. It yields the protein CSVVTINYGYTF.

The CDR3, as DNA: TGTGCCAGCTCAAGGACAGGGCAGGGAGAGACCCAGTACTTC. Amino acid sequence: CASSRTGQGETQYF. This rearrangement joins TRBV18 to TRBJ2-5, with 8 bases lining up with TRBD1. The CDR3 length is 14 residues. Germline V gene data show CDR1 as KGHSH and CDR2 as LQKENI. The V gene end was trimmed by 5 bases and the J gene end by 4 bases; junction bases not matched to a gene: 6.

The gene calls are TRBV19 and TRBJ1-2; possible D gene TRBD1, 6 bases. Deletions cut 9 bases from V and 2 bases from J, with 16 bases between. The CDR3 contains 14 residues. Germline assignment: CDR1 LNHDA and CDR2 SQIVND (reference sequence). The CDR3 reads CASSRTVGNYGYTF. CDR3 in DNA: TGTGCCAGCTCCCGGACAGTTGGGAACTATGGCTACACCTTC.

V gene TRBV5-5 combines with J gene TRBJ2-7; 7 nucleotides align to TRBD1. Germline V gene sequence: CDR1 SGHKS, CDR2 YYEKEE (reference sequence). V trimming: 0 bases; J trimming: 3 bases; junction bases outside the gene matches: 3. The CDR3 loop spans 14 amino acids. CDR3 DNA sequence: TGTGCCAGCAGCTTGGGAGGGGGCGGCTACGAGCAGTACTTC. It encodes CASSLGGGGYEQYF.

In its sample, this clone was seen once. This chain links TRBV5-1 with TRBJ2-3; 11 positions agree with TRBD2. From germline, CDR1 is SGHRS and CDR2 YFSETQ. J lost 4 bases, V lost 2 bases, and 0 bases had no gene match. The CDR3 extends over 14 amino acids. The CDR3 spells CASSFSGGADTQYF. The CDR3 DNA is TGCGCCAGCAGCTTTAGCGGGGGGGCAGATACGCAGTATTTT. Filled out from reference TRBV5-1 and TRBJ2-3, the complete variable domain reads KAGVTQTPRYLIKTRGQQVTLSCSPISGHRSVSWYQQTPGQGLQFLFEYFSETQRNKGNFPGRFSGRQFSNSRSEMNVSTLELGDSALYLCASSFSGGADTQYFGPGTRLTVL.

The chain couples TRBV5-1 to TRBJ2-1, with 7 bases lining up with TRBD1. J was trimmed by 3 bases and V by 3 bases; bases with no gene match: 15. The CDR3 covers 18 residues. The germline V gene encodes CDR1 SGHRS and CDR2 YFSETQ. CDR3 DNA: TGCGCCAGCAGCTCCATCGGCTCGACAGGGAGATTCTACAATGAGCAGTTCTTC. It translates to CASSSIGSTGRFYNEQFF.

The genes are TRBV5-5 and TRBJ2-2; 8 bases map to TRBD2. From germline, CDR1 is SGHKS and CDR2 YYEKEE (reference sequence). The ends lost 4 bases at V and 4 bases at J; junction bases unmatched: 3. The CDR3 runs 14 residues. The CDR3 nucleotides are TGTGCCAGCAGCCCCGGGACTAGCACCGGGGAGCTGTTTTTT. Translating it yields CASSPGTSTGELFF.

A single count supports this clone. This sequence joins TRBV2 and TRBJ2-3, with unresolved D. Germline assignment: CDR1 SNHLY and CDR2 FYNNEI. Trimming took off 5 bases at V and 2 bases at J, with 8 bases between the two ends. The CDR3 runs to 13 residues. The CDR3 spells CASSIQATDTQYF. CDR3 DNA sequence: TGTGCCAGCAGTATTCAAGCCACAGATACGCAGTATTTT.

This clone was seen just once. The chain links TRBV4-2 to TRBJ2-1, with 12 positions matching TRBD2. The J segment lost 5 bases and the V segment lost 4 bases, leaving 6 bases of the junction unmatched. Germline values: CDR1 LGHNA, CDR2 YNFKEQ. This CDR3 has 16 amino acids. CDR3: CASSPGLAGFDNEQFF. CDR3 nucleotide sequence: TGTGCCAGCAGCCCTGGACTAGCGGGGTTCGACAATGAGCAGTTCTTC.

The table lists this clone with a few counts. J is TRBJ1-3 and V is TRBV7-9; 10 bases are shared with TRBD1. With 5 bases clipped from V and 7 bases from J, the junction kept 8 bases outside the gene matches. CDR3 size: 15 residues. Germline V gene data show CDR1 as SEHNR and CDR2 as FQNEAQ (reference sequence). This CDR3 is CASSRQGAIGNTIYF. Here the CDR3 DNA reads TGTGCCAGCAGCCGACAGGGGGCAATCGGGAACACCATATATTTT.